The 21 T cell receptor beta chains below all came from one sample that was sequenced in a study of T cell changes during pregnancy in multiple sclerosis. The repertoire was sequenced with immunoSEQ multiplex PCR; TCRdb's copy has only in-frame clones and lacks some. The sample gives 40,000 or so clones, roughly 90% of which show up once; more than 0.55% is in the top ten. Specimen: CD4+ T cells from peripheral blood mononuclear cells, collected before pregnancy. The receptors stem from a female donor with multiple sclerosis, enrolled in a pregnancy study.

The rearrangement uses TRBV7-2 and TRBJ2-3; D remains unclear. This CDR3 spans 12 amino acids. Trimming shortened V by 1 base and J by 6 bases, and 5 bases separated the two germline ends. The germline V gene encodes CDR1 SGHTA and CDR2 FQGNSA. CDR3 DNA: TGTGCCAGCAGCTTAGTCCCGGATACGCAGTATTTT. It specifies CASSLVPDTQYF.

J is TRBJ1-5 and V is TRBV18; 11 bases are a match to TRBD1. The CDR3 contains 14 residues. J gave up 6 bases and V 3 bases, and 1 base lay outside the gene matches. CDR1 KGHSH and CDR2 LQKENI come from the germline V gene. The CDR3 reads CASSPGQGVQPQHF. CDR3 nucleotide sequence: TGTGCCAGCTCACCGGGACAGGGGGTTCAGCCCCAGCATTTT.

J is TRBJ1-2 and V is TRBV29-1; D unresolved. The CDR3 sequence is 9 residues long. Trimming left V 6 bases short and J 5 bases short, with 4 bases between. Germline V gives CDR1 SQVTM, CDR2 ANQGSEA. This chain's CDR3 is CSVEYGYTF. The CDR3, as DNA: TGCAGCGTGGAGTATGGCTACACCTTC.

V is TRBV19 and J is TRBJ2-3, with D perhaps matching TRBD2 (6 bases). The CDR3 totals 15 residues. V lost 5 bases to trimming and J lost 6 bases, with 18 bases between them. In germline, CDR1 is LNHDA, CDR2 SQIVND (reference sequence). The CDR3 DNA follows: TGTGCCAGTAGTTTCGGGACGGCCAGCGGGGATACGCAGTATTTT. This encodes CASSFGTASGDTQYF.

The chain is built from TRBV7-9 and TRBJ2-5, with 7 nucleotides matching TRBD1. The CDR3 contains 14 residues. The V gene end was trimmed by 6 bases and the J gene end by 2 bases; junction bases not matched to a gene: 6. Germline lookup yields CDR1 SEHNR and CDR2 FQNEAQ (reference sequence). In DNA form, the CDR3 reads TGTGCCAGCAGTCGGGACAGCCATCAAGAGACCCAGTACTTC. Residues: CASSRDSHQETQYF.

V usage is TRBV2 and J usage is TRBJ1-6, with a tentative D call TRBD1 (6 bases). This CDR3 spans 16 amino acids. Germline V CDR1 and CDR2: SNHLY, FYNNEI. The V and J ends lost 6 bases and 4 bases respectively, with 16 bases between them. For the CDR3, the DNA is TGTGCCAGCAGCCTGGGACAAGATTTATATAATTCACCCCTCCACTTT. Protein: CASSLGQDLYNSPLHF.

CDR3 residues: CASSPQREVSYGYTF. The DNA for the CDR3 is TGTGCCAGCTCACCACAGAGGGAGGTGAGCTATGGCTACACCTTC. The chain has TRBV18 and TRBJ1-2; D is uncertain. V shed 1 base and J shed 4 bases, with 13 bases lying between them. The CDR3 length is 15 residues. The germline V gene has CDR1 KGHSH and CDR2 LQKENI.

This clone was counted between two and nine times. The CDR3 DNA follows: TGTGCCAGCAGCCCCGAGGGGACAACCTATAATTCACCCCTCCACTTT. Protein product: CASSPEGTTYNSPLHF. V usage is TRBV7-2 and J usage is TRBJ1-6; D might be TRBD1 (6 bases). Germline values: CDR1 SGHTA, CDR2 FQGNSA. V was pared by 5 bases and J by 2 bases, with 13 bases between. The CDR3 has 16 amino acids.

The chain joins TRBV18 to TRBJ2-2; TRBD2 is a possible D gene (7 bases). Germline CDR1 and CDR2: KGHSH and LQKENI. The CDR3 extends over 16 amino acids. V gave up 2 bases and J gave up 0 bases, with 10 bases separating them. CDR3 region: CASSPIGGPNTGELFF. In nucleotides, the CDR3 is TGTGCCAGCTCACCAATCGGGGGGCCGAACACCGGGGAGCTGTTTTTT.

The V and J genes are TRBV19 and TRBJ2-2; 7 bases are a match to TRBD1. Unmatched junction bases numbered 8, after V lost 7 bases and J lost 3 bases. Germline V gives CDR1 LNHDA, CDR2 SQIVND (reference sequence). The CDR3 runs to 15 residues. The CDR3 DNA sequence: TGTGCCAGTATCCGGGACAGACGATACACCGGGGAGCTGTTTTTT. Translation: CASIRDRRYTGELFF.

The chain recombines TRBV7-8 with TRBJ2-2, with 8 bases aligning to TRBD1. CDR3 length: 16 residues. Germline CDR1 reads SGHVS; CDR2 reads FQNEAQ. Trimming at V came to 2 bases and at J to 1 base, leaving 3 bases not matched to a gene. Written as DNA, the CDR3 is TGTGCCAGCAGCTTACTCGGACAGGGGAACACCGGGGAGCTGTTTTTT. Amino acids: CASSLLGQGNTGELFF.

This chain connects TRBV5-1 to TRBJ2-2, with D perhaps matching TRBD1 (5 bases). V was clipped by 2 bases and J by 0 bases, with 11 bases between them. The CDR3 covers 16 residues. CDR1 is SGHRS, CDR2 YFSETQ, per germline. DNA of the CDR3: TGCGCCAGCAGCTTAAAGATGACAGCGAACACCGGGGAGCTGTTTTTT. Its translation is CASSLKMTANTGELFF. The full variable domain, in which reference TRBV5-1 and TRBJ2-2 provide the parts outside the CDR3, is KAGVTQTPRYLIKTRGQQVTLSCSPISGHRSVSWYQQTPGQGLQFLFEYFSETQRNKGNFPGRFSGRQFSNSRSEMNVSTLELGDSALYLCASSLKMTANTGELFFGEGSRLTVL.

The rearrangement links TRBV5-1 to TRBJ2-3, with D uncertain. Germline CDR1 is SGHRS and CDR2 is YFSETQ. This CDR3 contains 13 residues. V dropped 1 base and J dropped 3 bases, with 6 bases sitting between them. The CDR3 region is CASSLSPTDTQYF. The CDR3, as DNA: TGCGCCAGCAGCTTGTCTCCTACAGATACGCAGTATTTT.

This chain connects TRBV5-1 to TRBJ2-2, with TRBD2 as a possible D gene (7 bases). Trimming cost V 4 bases and J 3 bases, with 10 bases left between them. The V gene's germline CDR1 is SGHRS and CDR2 YFSETQ. The CDR3 is 14 amino acids. The CDR3 nucleotides read TGCGCCAGCAGCCGGGGGGCGGACACCGGGGAGCTGTTTTTT. Protein sequence: CASSRGADTGELFF.

The genes are TRBV11-3 and TRBJ2-7; TRBD2 matches 8 bases. J lost 6 bases, V lost 3 bases, and 7 bases had no gene match. Germline loops: CDR1 SGHNT, CDR2 YENEEA. The CDR3 runs to 14 residues. CDR3 loop: CASSFGGEESEQYF. The CDR3 DNA is TGTGCCAGCAGCTTCGGGGGGGAAGAAAGCGAGCAGTACTTC.

This chain links TRBV7-8 with TRBJ2-7, with a possible D match to TRBD1 (6 bases). CDR3 length equals 13 residues. The V end lost 5 bases, the J end lost 6 bases, and 14 bases lay between the germline ends. CDR1 and CDR2 from the germline V gene are SGHVS and FQNEAQ. The CDR3 DNA sequence: TGTGCCAGCAGCGAGGGACAACATAGCGAGCAGTACTTC. This encodes CASSEGQHSEQYF.

The chain uses TRBV12-5 and TRBJ2-3, with 7 positions matching TRBD2. The V and J ends lost 8 bases and 6 bases, in that order; junction bases with no gene match: 11. The CDR3 loop spans 14 amino acids. In germline, CDR1 is LGHNT, CDR2 FRNRAP. The CDR3 reads CASTPGLGWDTQYF. CDR3 nucleotides: TGTGCTAGTACCCCCGGACTAGGGTGGGATACGCAGTATTTT.

The rearrangement links TRBV4-3 to TRBJ2-1, with D maybe TRBD2 (6 bases). The CDR3 extends over 16 amino acids. The germline V gene encodes CDR1 LGHNA and CDR2 YSLEER. V lost 1 base and J 9 bases, leaving 19 bases between the germline ends. DNA of the CDR3: TGCGCCAGCAGCCAAGTGTTTCGGGGGAGTACGATTGAGCAGTTCTTC. Its translation is CASSQVFRGSTIEQFF.

The CDR3 coding sequence is TGCGCCAGCAGCTTGGAGGGGCCCCGCCTGACAGATACGCAGTATTTT. Its translation: CASSLEGPRLTDTQYF. The gene calls are TRBV5-1 and TRBJ2-3; TRBD1 is a possible D gene (5 bases). The germline gives CDR1 SGHRS, CDR2 YFSETQ. This CDR3 has 16 amino acids. V was shortened by 0 bases and J by 3 bases, with 14 bases between the two germline ends.

Notes on this clone: A read error may produce the germline difference seen at one junction end. V usage is TRBV7-9 and J usage is TRBJ2-4, with D possibly being TRBD2 (7 bases). This CDR3 is 13 amino acids long. The germline CDR1 and CDR2 sequences are SEHNR and FQNEAQ (reference sequence). CDR3 DNA sequence: TGTGCCAGCAGCCCGGGATGGGGGGGCATCCCTATCTTC. It yields the protein CASSPGWGGIPIF.

This clone was seen more than once but under ten times. The chain has TRBV7-9 and TRBJ2-7, with unresolved D. Germline-derived CDR1 and CDR2 are SEHNR and FQNEAQ (reference sequence). Trimming removed 1 base from V and 3 bases from J, with 13 bases in between. This CDR3 comprises 15 residues. The CDR3 region is CASSLGVASYYEQYF. CDR3 nucleotide sequence: TGTGCCAGCAGCTTAGGAGTAGCCTCCTACTACGAGCAGTACTTC. Supplemented by reference TRBV7-9 and TRBJ2-7, the full variable domain reads DTGVSQNPRHKITKRGQNVTFRCDPISEHNRLYWYRQTLGQGPEFLTYFQNEAQLEKSRLLSDRFSAERPKGSFSTLEIQRTEQGDSAMYLCASSLGVASYYEQYFGPGTRLTVT.